This TCR beta chain is from a study of cytomegalovirus exposure and HLA in healthy donors. The ends were cut back, 4 bases at V and 0 bases at J, with 6 bases in the middle. The length of the CDR3 is 13 residues. CDR1 KGHSH and CDR2 LQKENI come from the germline V gene. The PCR made use of 60 Vbeta and 13 Jbeta primers. Generated by immunoSEQ multiplex PCR, the TCRdb table keeps only in-frame clones and is missing some. Here the sample spans 95,000 to 150,000 clones, over 60% being singletons. The clonotype comes from a woman between 35 and 50 years old in good health and CMV-seropositive. V usage is TRBV18 and J usage is TRBJ1-1, with D hard to call. Material for sequencing was PBMCs. The CDR3 DNA reads as TGTGCCAGCTCACGAGAGGTGAACACTGAAGCTTTCTTT. Its protein is CASSREVNTEAFF. Based on the CDR3 plus reference TRBV18 and TRBJ1-1, the full variable domain is NAGVMQNPRHLVRRRGQEARLRCSPMKGHSHVYWYRQLPEEGLKFMVYLQKENIIDESGMPKERFSAEFPKEGPSILRIQQVVRGDSAAYFCASSREVNTEAFFGQGTRLTVV.